Included here is one TCR beta chain sequence, with context. How the authors handled the data: By means of reference gene primer amplification, nucleated cell counts were estimated. The table came from immunoSEQ multiplex PCR; TCRdb's copy has only in-frame clones and leaves some out. The DNA gave D and trimming, while V, J and clone size come from that table. The repertoire holds 55,000 to 70,000 clones, around 84% seen once, with about 4% in the top ten. The record originates from a study of blood T cell repertoires in COVID-19. Looking at the study overall: COVID-19 samples, acute and convalescent, were from the United States, Italy and Spain. Sample material is recorded as cDNA or gDNA derived from T cells, B-cell-depleted T cells, or PBMCs.

J gave up 3 bases and V 3 bases, and 6 bases lay outside the gene matches. From germline, CDR1 is SGHNT and CDR2 YENEEA. The length of the CDR3 is 16 residues. The clonotype comes from a man aged 45-65 years with acute or convalescent COVID-19. V usage is TRBV11-3 and J usage is TRBJ2-2, with TRBD1 matching over 8 bases. The sequenced material came from peripheral blood. CDR3 region: CASSFSGGMDTGELFF. CDR3 coding DNA: TGTGCCAGCAGCTTCTCAGGGGGCATGGACACCGGGGAGCTGTTTTTT.